What follows is one T cell receptor beta chain and its context. The antigen remains unidentified. This entry comes from a study of cytomegalovirus exposure and HLA in healthy donors. Turning to the study itself: In terms of ancestry, the Caucasian-associated cluster contained roughly 80% of the approximately 430 genotyped donors.

Each of the donors was a healthy bone marrow donor. The study ran its PCR with 60 Vbeta and 13 Jbeta primers. Assay: immunoSEQ multiplex PCR; the TCRdb copy retains only in-frame clones and omits some. The sample lists about 130,000 clones, roughly 78% occurring once. CDR1 and CDR2 (germline): MNHNY, SVGAGI (reference sequence). This CDR3 spans 15 amino acids. V trimming: 0 bases; J trimming: 3 bases; junction bases outside the gene matches: 4. The study's findings and limits: In a later analysis, across HLA loci, associated TCR counts were highest for DRB1, lowest for HLA-C.

The chain uses TRBV6-6 and TRBJ2-7; 8 bases are shared with TRBD1. Sequencing was done on a sample of PBMCs. The sequence came from a male donor in good health and CMV-seronegative. In nucleotides, the CDR3 is TGTGCCAGCAGTTACTCGAGACAGGGGATCTACGAGCAGTACTTC. It is translated as CASSYSRQGIYEQYF.